A single sample gave rise to the 30 T cell receptor beta chains below, sequenced in a study of Graves' ophthalmopathy and Graves' hyperthyroidism. Amplification from RNA transcripts yielded the TCR beta CDR3 regions. First-round RT-PCR with HTBI primers preceded a second-round multiplex PCR. TCRdb processed the multiplex PCR reads anew with MiXCR; each CDR3 protein has one entry. The data show 260,000 or so distinct CDR3 sequences, around 42% seen once. Material for sequencing was peripheral blood. These receptors came from an adult man with Graves' ophthalmopathy.

Ten or more counts support this clonotype. The chain couples TRBV20-1 to TRBJ1-1; D may be TRBD1 (6 bases). The CDR3 is made up of 14 amino acids. V gave up 5 bases and J gave up 5 bases, with 18 bases separating them. CDR1 and CDR2 (germline): DFQATT, SNEGSKA (reference sequence). CDR3 residues: CSAVYQGSRTEAFF. The CDR3 DNA is TGCAGTGCTGTTTATCAGGGGTCCAGGACTGAAGCTTTCTTT.

This clonotype turned up a few times. The chain couples TRBV3-1 to TRBJ2-7; D is possibly TRBD2 (6 bases). Germline V gene lookup returns CDR1 LGHDT and CDR2 YNNKEL (reference sequence). This CDR3 comprises 14 residues. Trimming pared 3 bases from V and 12 bases from J, leaving 21 bases between. CDR3 DNA: TGTGCCAGCAGCCATGCGAGGGACTGGAATCTTCCGTACTTC. It codes for CASSHARDWNLPYF.

The gene calls are TRBV7-9 and TRBJ1-5; 8 nucleotides match TRBD1. Germline CDR1 SEHNR, CDR2 FQNEAQ (reference sequence). CDR3 length equals 12 residues. J gave up 9 bases and V 3 bases, and 1 base lay outside the gene matches. Here the CDR3 reads CASSLGTGPQHF. The CDR3 bases are TGTGCCAGCAGCTTGGGGACAGGGCCCCAGCATTTT.

This clonotype was counted between two and nine times. The chain joins TRBV2 to TRBJ2-2; weak D call: TRBD2 (5 bases). This CDR3 contains 13 residues. V gave up 4 bases and J gave up 5 bases, with 8 bases separating them. CDR1 is SNHLY and CDR2 is FYNNEI in the germline V gene. The CDR3 reads CASSGRTTGELFF. DNA for the CDR3: TGTGCCAGCAGTGGGAGGACTACCGGGGAGCTGTTTTTT.

The V call is TRBV12-3 or TRBV12-4, the J call TRBJ1-6; TRBD1 might be the D (6 bases). The CDR3 covers 15 residues. The V and J ends lost 3 bases and 7 bases respectively, with 13 bases between them. The DNA of the CDR3 is TGTGCCAGCAGTTTTGGGGGACAAGGAAATTCACCCCTCCACTTT. Translating gives CASSFGGQGNSPLHF.

This chain joins TRBV9 and TRBJ1-1; D not resolved. The germline gives CDR1 SGDLS, CDR2 YYNGEE. This CDR3 comprises 16 residues. V lost 4 bases to trimming and J lost 2 bases, with 18 bases between them. CDR3 in amino acids: CASSPHMQLINTEAFF. CDR3 DNA sequence: TGTGCCAGCAGCCCTCACATGCAACTGATAAACACTGAAGCTTTCTTT.

This clonotype occurred a few times. The CDR3 nucleotides are TGTGCCAGCAGACAGGGCGGCAACGAGCAGTACTTC. Its protein is CASRQGGNEQYF. The chain carries TRBV19 and TRBJ2-7, with 7 bases matching TRBD1. J lost 5 bases, V lost 9 bases, and 7 bases had no gene match. This CDR3 is 12 amino acids long. CDR1 is LNHDA and CDR2 is SQIVND in the germline V gene (reference sequence).

The chain combines TRBV6-6 with TRBJ1-2; unclear D gene. CDR3 length: 12 amino acids. Trimming took 8 bases from V and 1 from J, leaving 8 bases between them. Looked up from germline, CDR1 is MNHNY and CDR2 is SVGAGI (reference sequence). The CDR3 here is CASLGSNYGYTF. CDR3 bases: TGTGCCAGCCTGGGCAGTAACTATGGCTACACCTTC.

The rearrangement joins TRBV20-1 to TRBJ1-6; maybe TRBD1 (6 bases). Trimming took 0 bases from V and 6 from J, leaving 15 bases between them. Germline CDR1 reads DFQATT; CDR2 reads SNEGSKA (reference sequence). The CDR3 has 16 residues. CDR3 nucleotide sequence: TGCAGTGCTAGAGATGGGAGGGGGATCGGTAATTCACCCCTCCACTTT. This translates into CSARDGRGIGNSPLHF.

The chain uses TRBV9 and TRBJ2-6; TRBD1 matches at 12 bases. CDR1 and CDR2 (germline): SGDLS, YYNGEE. V lost 0 bases to trimming and J lost 13 bases; unmatched junction nucleotides: 17. The CDR3 has 19 amino acids. DNA for the CDR3: TGTGCCAGCAGCGTAGGGCCGGGACAGGGGGCGCCGCTGAAGGGGGTCCTGACTTTC. It codes for CASSVGPGQGAPLKGVLTF.

This clonotype was detected only a few times. CDR3 in DNA: TGCAGCGTTGCGGATAGGGCCCTTCAAGAGACCCAGTACTTC. Its protein product is CSVADRALQETQYF. The rearrangement links TRBV29-1 to TRBJ2-5; unclear D gene. V lost 4 bases to trimming and J lost 2 bases, with 14 bases between them. Germline V gene data show CDR1 as SQVTM and CDR2 as ANQGSEA. This CDR3 is built from 14 residues.

The chain has TRBV2 and TRBJ2-2, with D hard to call. The CDR3 is made up of 13 amino acids. Trimming left V 7 bases short and J 6 bases short, with 12 bases between. Germline V gene data show CDR1 as SNHLY and CDR2 as FYNNEI. The CDR3 loop is CASTGAGPGELFF. Written as DNA, the CDR3 is TGTGCCAGCACCGGAGCAGGACCCGGGGAGCTGTTTTTT. Based on the CDR3 plus reference TRBV2 and TRBJ2-2, the full variable domain is EPEVTQTPSHQVTQMGQEVILRCVPISNHLYFYWYRQILGQKVEFLVSFYNNEISEKSEIFDDQFSVERPDGSNFTLKIRSTKLEDSAMYFCASTGAGPGELFFGEGSRLTVL.

V gene TRBV7-6 combines with J gene TRBJ2-6; 7 bases align to TRBD1. The V gene end was trimmed by 4 bases and the J gene end by 9 bases; junction bases not matched to a gene: 12. CDR1 is SGHVS, CDR2 FNYEAQ, per germline. The CDR3 sequence is 16 residues long. CDR3 residues: CASSYTTGERGNVLTF. The CDR3 region has the DNA TGTGCCAGCAGCTACACCACAGGGGAAAGGGGCAACGTCCTGACTTTC.

CDR3 residues: CATRDRELFF. The CDR3 nucleotides read TGTGCCACCAGGGACAGGGAGCTGTTTTTT. This chain uses TRBV10-3 with TRBJ2-2, with D perhaps matching TRBD1 (6 bases). CDR3 length equals 10 residues. Deletions cut 10 bases from V and 9 bases from J, with 9 bases between. Germline V gives CDR1 ENHRY, CDR2 SYGVKD.

The chain recombines TRBV29-1 with TRBJ2-5, with D perhaps TRBD1 (5 bases). Trimming left V 6 bases short and J 2 bases short, with 13 bases between. Germline V gives CDR1 SQVTM, CDR2 ANQGSEA. CDR3 length: 13 amino acids. The CDR3 is CSVNGHPQETQYF. The CDR3 nucleotides read TGCAGCGTGAACGGACACCCTCAAGAGACCCAGTACTTC.

The V call is TRBV10-3, the J call TRBJ2-7; the match to TRBD2 covers 12 bases. CDR1 is ENHRY and CDR2 is SYGVKD in the germline V gene. The CDR3 has 15 amino acids. V shed 4 bases and J 2 bases; nucleotides not matched to a gene: 3. In DNA, the CDR3 is TGTGCCATCAGTGTGACTAGCGGGGGAACCTACGAGCAGTACTTC. Residues: CAISVTSGGTYEQYF.

DNA for the CDR3: TGTGCCATCAGTGAGGAGGGGACTTGGGAGACCCAGTACTTC. Amino acid sequence: CAISEEGTWETQYF. The chain joins TRBV10-3 to TRBJ2-5, with a weak D call TRBD2 (6 bases). Between the trimmed V and J ends, which lost 2 bases and 5 bases, there was a span of 12 bases. Looked up from germline, CDR1 is ENHRY and CDR2 is SYGVKD. The CDR3 has 14 residues.

The V and J genes are TRBV20-1 and TRBJ1-2; TRBD1 agrees at 10 bases. V lost 2 bases, J lost 9 bases, and 9 bases stayed unmatched. The V gene's germline CDR1 is DFQATT and CDR2 SNEGSKA (reference sequence). The CDR3 has 14 amino acids. CDR3: CSARPLVGQGSYTF. The CDR3 DNA sequence: TGCAGTGCTAGACCCTTGGTGGGACAGGGGAGCTACACCTTC.

This clonotype was observed a few times. The V call is TRBV5-1, the J call TRBJ1-6, with a possible D match to TRBD1 (5 bases). Looked up from germline, CDR1 is SGHRS and CDR2 is YFSETQ. Trimming cost V 1 base and J 7 bases, with 15 bases left between them. The CDR3 totals 16 residues. The CDR3 coding sequence is TGCGCCAGCAGCTTGCGGGGCGAGAGTCTGAATTCACCCCTCCACTTT. It specifies CASSLRGESLNSPLHF.

This clonotype has more than one count but fewer than ten. The genes are TRBV7-2 and TRBJ1-2; D is undetermined. From germline, CDR1 is SGHTA and CDR2 FQGNSA. The CDR3 contains 13 residues. Trimming shortened V by 5 bases and J by 3 bases, and 10 bases separated the two germline ends. This CDR3 is CASSPGRDYGYTF. DNA for the CDR3: TGTGCCAGCAGCCCCGGTAGGGACTATGGCTACACCTTC.

The rearrangement uses TRBV6-2 or TRBV6-3 and TRBJ1-1; TRBD1 might be the D (6 bases). V was pared by 10 bases and J by 4 bases, with 16 bases between. CDR3 length: 13 residues. Germline values: CDR1 MNHEY, CDR2 SVGEGT. In DNA form, the CDR3 reads TGTGCCACCACCCCGGGGGGCCTCACTGAAGCTTTCTTT. This gives the protein CATTPGGLTEAFF.

The chain is built from TRBV10-3 and TRBJ2-7; TRBD1 agrees at 7 bases. Trimming removed 10 bases from V and 5 bases from J; junction bases left unmatched: 11. Germline CDR1 reads ENHRY; CDR2 reads SYGVKD. This CDR3 is 13 amino acids long. The DNA for the CDR3 is TGTGCCAGCTGGGGACAGCTAATAAACGAGCAGTACTTC. This codes for CASWGQLINEQYF.

Note on this clonotype: At one end, the junction sequence differs from germline, possibly due to a read error. The chain combines TRBV10-3 with TRBJ2-7; tentatively, D is TRBD1 (5 bases). The germline V gene has CDR1 ENHRY and CDR2 SYGVKD. The length of the CDR3 is 14 residues. CDR3 loop: CASSSAGSFYEQYF. The CDR3 nucleotides read TGTGCCAGCAGTTCCGCAGGGTCGTTCTACGAGCAGTACTTC.

This clonotype came up a few times. The rearrangement links TRBV7-2 to TRBJ1-2, with D possibly TRBD1 on 5 matching bases. Germline values: CDR1 SGHTA, CDR2 FQGNSA. This CDR3 has 14 amino acids. Deletions cut 5 bases from V and 4 bases from J, with 14 bases between. The CDR3 DNA reads TGTGCCAGCAGCCTGGGACTTGAGGGCTATGGCTACACCTTC. It yields the protein CASSLGLEGYGYTF. Drawing the rest from reference TRBV7-2 and TRBJ1-2, the complete variable domain is GAGVSQSPSNKVTEKGKDVELRCDPISGHTALYWYRQSLGQGLEFLIYFQGNSAPDKSGLPSDRFSAERTGGSVSTLTIQRTQQEDSAVYLCASSLGLEGYGYTFGSGTRLTVV.

Comments on this clonotype: A junction boundary mismatches the germline segment, possibly from a read error. The gene calls are TRBV10-3 and TRBJ2-7; TRBD2 might be the D (5 bases). This CDR3 comprises 14 residues. Germline values: CDR1 ENHRY, CDR2 SYGVKD. CDR3 nucleotides: TGTGCCAGCAGTTACTCCCCGGGGTCCGGGGAGCAGTACTTC. This translates into CASSYSPGSGEQYF.

This clonotype was seen only a few times. The V and J genes are TRBV4-2 and TRBJ1-6, with D possibly being TRBD1 (6 bases). The V gene's germline CDR1 is LGHNA and CDR2 YNFKEQ. Trimming left V 1 base short and J 7 bases short, with 8 bases between. The CDR3 totals 14 residues. The CDR3 DNA reads as TGTGCCAGCAGCCAAGTGAGGGGGAATTCACCCCTCCACTTT. It specifies CASSQVRGNSPLHF.

The rearrangement joins TRBV14 to TRBJ2-7; TRBD2 agrees at 8 bases. The CDR3 loop spans 15 amino acids. After removal of 2 bases from V and 3 bases from J, the junction contained 6 bases not matched to a gene. Germline loops: CDR1 SGHDN, CDR2 FVKESK. The CDR3 loop is CASSQHRGGLYEQYF. CDR3 nucleotides: TGTGCCAGCAGCCAACACCGGGGGGGGCTCTACGAGCAGTACTTC.

The gene calls are TRBV12-3 or TRBV12-4 and TRBJ2-2; the D gene is possibly TRBD1 (7 bases). The CDR3 is 17 amino acids. The V gene lost 5 bases and the J gene lost 5 bases, with 21 bases spanning the gap. The DNA for the CDR3 is TGTGCCAGCAGTCCTCCACAGGGGCGGGAAGGTACCGGGGAGCTGTTTTTT. The encoded protein is CASSPPQGREGTGELFF.

The chain employs TRBV19 and TRBJ1-1; D remains ambiguous. This CDR3 has 13 residues. Trimming shortened V by 7 bases and J by 3 bases, and 12 bases separated the two germline ends. CDR1 is LNHDA and CDR2 is SQIVND in the germline V gene (reference sequence). For the CDR3, the DNA is TGTGCCAGTAAGGGCTTAAGCGACACTGAAGCTTTCTTT. It translates to CASKGLSDTEAFF.

This clonotype was recorded a few times. The chain carries TRBV12-3 or TRBV12-4 and TRBJ1-1; D is undetermined. CDR3 length: 13 residues. V was clipped by 8 bases and J by 0 bases, with 10 bases between them. This CDR3 reads CASLPRVNTEAFF. The CDR3, as DNA: TGTGCCAGCTTGCCGCGAGTGAACACTGAAGCTTTCTTT.